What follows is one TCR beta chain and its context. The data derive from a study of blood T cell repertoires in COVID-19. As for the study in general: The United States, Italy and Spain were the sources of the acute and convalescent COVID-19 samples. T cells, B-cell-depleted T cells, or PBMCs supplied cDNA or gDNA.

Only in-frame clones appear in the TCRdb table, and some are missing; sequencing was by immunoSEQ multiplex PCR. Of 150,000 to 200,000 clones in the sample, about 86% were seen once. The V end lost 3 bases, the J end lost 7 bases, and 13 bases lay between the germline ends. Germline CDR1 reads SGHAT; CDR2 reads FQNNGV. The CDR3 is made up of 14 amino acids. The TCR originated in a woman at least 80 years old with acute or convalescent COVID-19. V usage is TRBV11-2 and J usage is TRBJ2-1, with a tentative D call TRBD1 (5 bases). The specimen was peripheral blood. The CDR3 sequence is CASSFGGALNEQFF. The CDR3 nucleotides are TGTGCCAGCAGCTTCGGTGGGGCGCTGAATGAGCAGTTCTTC.